These 6 T cell receptor beta chains share one sample of origin, sequenced in a study of neurological immune-mediated disorders. TCRdb reprocessed the 5' RACE reads with MiXCR, giving one entry per CDR3 protein. The data contain roughly 61,000 distinct CDR3 sequences, about 11% of them singletons. Time point meaning: longitudinal time-point 1 (baseline). Sequences were obtained from PBMCs. These receptors all come from a male donor with HTLV-1-associated myelopathy (HAM/TSP).

This clonotype has a count of ten or more. The V and J genes are TRBV5-1 and TRBJ1-6; D gene unclear. CDR3 length: 14 residues. Trimming took 5 bases from V and 6 from J, leaving 12 bases between them. Germline V lookup: CDR1 SGHRS, CDR2 YFSETQ. The CDR3 region is CASSPRSPNSPLHF. In DNA form, the CDR3 reads TGCGCCAGCAGTCCCCGTTCGCCTAATTCACCCCTCCACTTT.

This clonotype was detected ten times or more. This chain connects TRBV29-1 to TRBJ2-5; TRBD2 is a possible D gene (6 bases). Trimming pared 7 bases from V and 5 bases from J, leaving 8 bases between. Germline V gives CDR1 SQVTM, CDR2 ANQGSEA. There are 10 residues in the CDR3. CDR3 sequence reads: CSGGGETQYF. CDR3 DNA sequence: TGCAGCGGCGGAGGGGAGACCCAGTACTTC.

The chain links TRBV12-3 or TRBV12-4 to TRBJ1-6; D gene unclear. This CDR3 contains 14 residues. Trimming stripped 7 bases from V and 7 bases from J, with 14 bases between. This CDR3 reads CASNNPPGNSPLHF. The CDR3, as DNA: TGTGCCAGCAATAACCCGCCGGGGAATTCACCCCTCCACTTT.

The table lists this clonotype with many counts. The V and J genes are TRBV7-2 and TRBJ2-2; D may be TRBD1 (5 bases). Trimming pared 1 base from V and 3 bases from J, leaving 9 bases between. The germline gives CDR1 SGHTA, CDR2 FQGNSA. The CDR3 runs 15 residues. CDR3 sequence (DNA): TGTGCCAGCAGCTTAGAATCAGGGTACACCGGGGAGCTGTTTTTT. It specifies CASSLESGYTGELFF. Drawing the rest from reference TRBV7-2 and TRBJ2-2, the complete variable domain is GAGVSQSPSNKVTEKGKDVELRCDPISGHTALYWYRQSLGQGLEFLIYFQGNSAPDKSGLPSDRFSAERTGGSVSTLTIQRTQQEDSAVYLCASSLESGYTGELFFGEGSRLTVL.

In its sample, this clonotype was seen many times. The chain couples TRBV19 to TRBJ1-5; 11 bases match TRBD1. CDR3 length: 15 amino acids. In germline, CDR1 is LNHDA, CDR2 SQIVND (reference sequence). Trimming took 6 bases from V and 2 from J; bases not matched to a gene: 3. Here the CDR3 DNA reads TGTGCCAGTAGGGACAGGGGGCAAGGCAATCAGCCCCAGCATTTT. This sequence encodes CASRDRGQGNQPQHF.

This clonotype appeared many times. This rearrangement joins TRBV20-1 to TRBJ2-5, with 9 bases identical to TRBD2. CDR3 length: 15 amino acids. Germline CDR1 is DFQATT and CDR2 is SNEGSKA (reference sequence). The junction had 5 bases not matched to a gene; V was cut back by 1 base and J by 2 bases. The CDR3 coding sequence is TGCAGTGCTAGAGGTCTAGCGGGGACACAAGAGACCCAGTACTTC. Amino acid sequence: CSARGLAGTQETQYF.